This is a list of T cell receptor beta chains from one sample in a study of T-cell reconstitution after alpha-beta-depleted transplantation in children. TCRdb called the PCR reads again in MiXCR, with one record for every CDR3 protein. Here the sample spans 97,000 or so distinct CDR3 sequences, around 7.8% being singletons. Sequencing was performed on PBMCs, taken before TCRalphabeta/CD19-depleted stem cell transplant. Receptor source: a boy aged 2 to 10 with acute lymphoblastic leukemia, due to receive a stem cell transplant. The conserved cysteine and the conserved F or W are not part of the CDR3 here. D genes are given only for firm matches.

j_call	d_call	v_call	cdr3_aa
TRBJ1-5	TRBD1	TRBV18	ASSPQGAHGQPQH
TRBJ2-2	.	TRBV2	ASSRKGVRGPSPGELF
TRBJ1-1	.	TRBV7-9	ASSHQTTEAF
TRBJ1-1	.	TRBV6-5	ASSQTGNTEAF
TRBJ1-2	.	TRBV7-2	ASSPPERGSDGYT
TRBJ2-3	.	TRBV3-1	ASSQDSSWTVRTDTQY
TRBJ2-6	.	TRBV5-1	ASSGRSSGANVLT
TRBJ2-5	.	TRBV28	ASSTPPETQY
TRBJ2-7	.	TRBV20-1	SAREEGRYYEQY
TRBJ2-7	.	TRBV10-3	AISPQGGSYEQY
TRBJ2-5	.	TRBV7-2	ASSYGPGTRLETQY
TRBJ1-5	TRBD1	TRBV29-1	SVLIAGQGGQPQH
TRBJ2-1	.	TRBV7-9	ASSSATYGGF
TRBJ2-5	.	TRBV4-2	ASSQDSGDVRKETQY
TRBJ2-7	.	TRBV12-3/TRBV12-4	ASSFRIHPGPYEQY
TRBJ2-1	TRBD2	TRBV4-2	ASSQAPRGDPNEQF
TRBJ2-1	.	TRBV6-2/TRBV6-3	ASSRVEFTNEQF
TRBJ1-1	.	TRBV11-2	ASSLAQGRTEAF
TRBJ1-4	.	TRBV7-8	ASSLPDGHEKLF
TRBJ2-1	TRBD2	TRBV10-3	AISNPPGLAGNEQF
TRBJ1-1	TRBD1	TRBV5-1	ASSSGDRVATEAF
TRBJ1-1	.	TRBV7-2	ASSQDPGQTTEAF
TRBJ2-5	.	TRBV5-4	ASSLWTSKETQY
TRBJ2-2	.	TRBV12-3/TRBV12-4	ASSLGGGTGELF
TRBJ2-2	TRBD1	TRBV28	ASSLLVTGGTGELF
TRBJ2-7	.	TRBV25-1	ASSDRKQGVRDYEQY
TRBJ2-7	.	TRBV28	ATDRSGYEQY